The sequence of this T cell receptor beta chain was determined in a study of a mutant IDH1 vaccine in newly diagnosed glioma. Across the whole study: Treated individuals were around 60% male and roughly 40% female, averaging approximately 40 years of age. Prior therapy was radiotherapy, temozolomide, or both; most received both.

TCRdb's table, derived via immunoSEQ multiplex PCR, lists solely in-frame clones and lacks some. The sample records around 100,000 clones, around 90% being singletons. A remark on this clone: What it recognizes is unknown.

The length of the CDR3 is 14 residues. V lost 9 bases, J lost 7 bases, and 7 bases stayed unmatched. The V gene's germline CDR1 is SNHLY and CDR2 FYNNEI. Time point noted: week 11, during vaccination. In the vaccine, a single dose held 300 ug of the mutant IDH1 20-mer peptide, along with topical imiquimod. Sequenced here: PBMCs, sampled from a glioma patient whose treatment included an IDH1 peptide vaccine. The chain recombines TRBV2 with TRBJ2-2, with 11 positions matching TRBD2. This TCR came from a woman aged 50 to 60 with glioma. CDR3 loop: CASTSGSRGGELFF. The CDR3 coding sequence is TGTGCCAGTACTAGCGGGAGTCGTGGCGGGGAGCTGTTTTTT.